This T cell receptor beta chain emerged from a study of cytomegalovirus exposure and HLA in healthy donors. About this clone itself: Its antigen is not known.

Repertoires were generated with immunoSEQ multiplex PCR, while TCRdb's copy carries only in-frame clones and drops some. Among about 150,000 clones, around 83% were seen once, and the ten largest hold roughly 2.1%. General observations from the study: Reported results showed that the classifier diagnosed cytomegalovirus status with high specificity and sensitivity.

This receptor was taken from a human donor in good health. Material for sequencing was PBMCs.

Here the CDR3 reads CATSPLGAVLTEAFF. The CDR3 region has the DNA TGTGCCACCAGCCCTTTGGGGGCGGTTTTGACTGAAGCTTTCTTT. The genes are TRBV15 and TRBJ1-1; TRBD1 might be the D (6 bases). V lost 5 bases, J lost 5 bases, and 18 bases lay in between. The CDR3 runs 15 residues. Germline V gives CDR1 LNHNV, CDR2 YYDKDF (reference sequence).